This T cell receptor beta chain stems from a study of T cell repertoires in cytomegalovirus infection. About the study: The authors relied on CMV epitopes, both recently identified HLA-C-restricted and well-studied HLA-B-restricted.

In regard to this clonotype: As yet, its antigen is unknown.

TCRdb passed the reads through MiXCR, listing each CDR3 protein once. The sample holds about 900,000 distinct CDR3 sequences, roughly 31% seen once. The germline gives CDR1 SGHTA, CDR2 FQGNSA. V shed 4 bases and J shed 4 bases, with 16 bases lying between them. CDR3 length equals 15 residues. This clonotype was sampled from a human donor in good health (CMV status not recorded). Some clones in this sample may be carry-over from other donors' samples. The chain recombines TRBV7-2 with TRBJ1-2; D is undetermined. Sequencing used cultured CD8+ T cells from PBMCs, obtained from culture after CMV antigen stimulation. This CDR3 is CASSSRPSSLYGYTF. The CDR3 DNA is TGTGCCAGCAGCTCCAGACCTTCTAGCCTCTATGGCTACACCTTC.